The present T cell receptor (beta chain) was sequenced within a study of blood T cell repertoires in COVID-19. Looking at the study overall: Some COVID-19 samples were acute and others convalescent; all came from the United States, Italy and Spain. From T cells, B-cell-depleted T cells, or PBMCs came the material, which was cDNA or gDNA.

Method: immunoSEQ multiplex PCR; TCRdb's copy keeps in-frame clones and lacks some. The repertoire includes about 250,000 clones, more than 65% of them detected once, and around 4.4% sits in the top ten. Trimming pared 5 bases from V and 0 bases from J, leaving 10 bases between. This CDR3 has 15 amino acids. CDR1 and CDR2 (germline): LGHNA, YNFKEQ. This clone has only a few counts. Sequenced input: peripheral blood. The sequence came from a man between 45 and 60 years old with active or convalescent COVID-19. This rearrangement joins TRBV4-2 to TRBJ2-2; the D gene is possibly TRBD2 (5 bases). The DNA for the CDR3 is TGTGCCAGCAGCTCGCGGGTCACGAACACCGGGGAGCTGTTTTTT. It codes for CASSSRVTNTGELFF.